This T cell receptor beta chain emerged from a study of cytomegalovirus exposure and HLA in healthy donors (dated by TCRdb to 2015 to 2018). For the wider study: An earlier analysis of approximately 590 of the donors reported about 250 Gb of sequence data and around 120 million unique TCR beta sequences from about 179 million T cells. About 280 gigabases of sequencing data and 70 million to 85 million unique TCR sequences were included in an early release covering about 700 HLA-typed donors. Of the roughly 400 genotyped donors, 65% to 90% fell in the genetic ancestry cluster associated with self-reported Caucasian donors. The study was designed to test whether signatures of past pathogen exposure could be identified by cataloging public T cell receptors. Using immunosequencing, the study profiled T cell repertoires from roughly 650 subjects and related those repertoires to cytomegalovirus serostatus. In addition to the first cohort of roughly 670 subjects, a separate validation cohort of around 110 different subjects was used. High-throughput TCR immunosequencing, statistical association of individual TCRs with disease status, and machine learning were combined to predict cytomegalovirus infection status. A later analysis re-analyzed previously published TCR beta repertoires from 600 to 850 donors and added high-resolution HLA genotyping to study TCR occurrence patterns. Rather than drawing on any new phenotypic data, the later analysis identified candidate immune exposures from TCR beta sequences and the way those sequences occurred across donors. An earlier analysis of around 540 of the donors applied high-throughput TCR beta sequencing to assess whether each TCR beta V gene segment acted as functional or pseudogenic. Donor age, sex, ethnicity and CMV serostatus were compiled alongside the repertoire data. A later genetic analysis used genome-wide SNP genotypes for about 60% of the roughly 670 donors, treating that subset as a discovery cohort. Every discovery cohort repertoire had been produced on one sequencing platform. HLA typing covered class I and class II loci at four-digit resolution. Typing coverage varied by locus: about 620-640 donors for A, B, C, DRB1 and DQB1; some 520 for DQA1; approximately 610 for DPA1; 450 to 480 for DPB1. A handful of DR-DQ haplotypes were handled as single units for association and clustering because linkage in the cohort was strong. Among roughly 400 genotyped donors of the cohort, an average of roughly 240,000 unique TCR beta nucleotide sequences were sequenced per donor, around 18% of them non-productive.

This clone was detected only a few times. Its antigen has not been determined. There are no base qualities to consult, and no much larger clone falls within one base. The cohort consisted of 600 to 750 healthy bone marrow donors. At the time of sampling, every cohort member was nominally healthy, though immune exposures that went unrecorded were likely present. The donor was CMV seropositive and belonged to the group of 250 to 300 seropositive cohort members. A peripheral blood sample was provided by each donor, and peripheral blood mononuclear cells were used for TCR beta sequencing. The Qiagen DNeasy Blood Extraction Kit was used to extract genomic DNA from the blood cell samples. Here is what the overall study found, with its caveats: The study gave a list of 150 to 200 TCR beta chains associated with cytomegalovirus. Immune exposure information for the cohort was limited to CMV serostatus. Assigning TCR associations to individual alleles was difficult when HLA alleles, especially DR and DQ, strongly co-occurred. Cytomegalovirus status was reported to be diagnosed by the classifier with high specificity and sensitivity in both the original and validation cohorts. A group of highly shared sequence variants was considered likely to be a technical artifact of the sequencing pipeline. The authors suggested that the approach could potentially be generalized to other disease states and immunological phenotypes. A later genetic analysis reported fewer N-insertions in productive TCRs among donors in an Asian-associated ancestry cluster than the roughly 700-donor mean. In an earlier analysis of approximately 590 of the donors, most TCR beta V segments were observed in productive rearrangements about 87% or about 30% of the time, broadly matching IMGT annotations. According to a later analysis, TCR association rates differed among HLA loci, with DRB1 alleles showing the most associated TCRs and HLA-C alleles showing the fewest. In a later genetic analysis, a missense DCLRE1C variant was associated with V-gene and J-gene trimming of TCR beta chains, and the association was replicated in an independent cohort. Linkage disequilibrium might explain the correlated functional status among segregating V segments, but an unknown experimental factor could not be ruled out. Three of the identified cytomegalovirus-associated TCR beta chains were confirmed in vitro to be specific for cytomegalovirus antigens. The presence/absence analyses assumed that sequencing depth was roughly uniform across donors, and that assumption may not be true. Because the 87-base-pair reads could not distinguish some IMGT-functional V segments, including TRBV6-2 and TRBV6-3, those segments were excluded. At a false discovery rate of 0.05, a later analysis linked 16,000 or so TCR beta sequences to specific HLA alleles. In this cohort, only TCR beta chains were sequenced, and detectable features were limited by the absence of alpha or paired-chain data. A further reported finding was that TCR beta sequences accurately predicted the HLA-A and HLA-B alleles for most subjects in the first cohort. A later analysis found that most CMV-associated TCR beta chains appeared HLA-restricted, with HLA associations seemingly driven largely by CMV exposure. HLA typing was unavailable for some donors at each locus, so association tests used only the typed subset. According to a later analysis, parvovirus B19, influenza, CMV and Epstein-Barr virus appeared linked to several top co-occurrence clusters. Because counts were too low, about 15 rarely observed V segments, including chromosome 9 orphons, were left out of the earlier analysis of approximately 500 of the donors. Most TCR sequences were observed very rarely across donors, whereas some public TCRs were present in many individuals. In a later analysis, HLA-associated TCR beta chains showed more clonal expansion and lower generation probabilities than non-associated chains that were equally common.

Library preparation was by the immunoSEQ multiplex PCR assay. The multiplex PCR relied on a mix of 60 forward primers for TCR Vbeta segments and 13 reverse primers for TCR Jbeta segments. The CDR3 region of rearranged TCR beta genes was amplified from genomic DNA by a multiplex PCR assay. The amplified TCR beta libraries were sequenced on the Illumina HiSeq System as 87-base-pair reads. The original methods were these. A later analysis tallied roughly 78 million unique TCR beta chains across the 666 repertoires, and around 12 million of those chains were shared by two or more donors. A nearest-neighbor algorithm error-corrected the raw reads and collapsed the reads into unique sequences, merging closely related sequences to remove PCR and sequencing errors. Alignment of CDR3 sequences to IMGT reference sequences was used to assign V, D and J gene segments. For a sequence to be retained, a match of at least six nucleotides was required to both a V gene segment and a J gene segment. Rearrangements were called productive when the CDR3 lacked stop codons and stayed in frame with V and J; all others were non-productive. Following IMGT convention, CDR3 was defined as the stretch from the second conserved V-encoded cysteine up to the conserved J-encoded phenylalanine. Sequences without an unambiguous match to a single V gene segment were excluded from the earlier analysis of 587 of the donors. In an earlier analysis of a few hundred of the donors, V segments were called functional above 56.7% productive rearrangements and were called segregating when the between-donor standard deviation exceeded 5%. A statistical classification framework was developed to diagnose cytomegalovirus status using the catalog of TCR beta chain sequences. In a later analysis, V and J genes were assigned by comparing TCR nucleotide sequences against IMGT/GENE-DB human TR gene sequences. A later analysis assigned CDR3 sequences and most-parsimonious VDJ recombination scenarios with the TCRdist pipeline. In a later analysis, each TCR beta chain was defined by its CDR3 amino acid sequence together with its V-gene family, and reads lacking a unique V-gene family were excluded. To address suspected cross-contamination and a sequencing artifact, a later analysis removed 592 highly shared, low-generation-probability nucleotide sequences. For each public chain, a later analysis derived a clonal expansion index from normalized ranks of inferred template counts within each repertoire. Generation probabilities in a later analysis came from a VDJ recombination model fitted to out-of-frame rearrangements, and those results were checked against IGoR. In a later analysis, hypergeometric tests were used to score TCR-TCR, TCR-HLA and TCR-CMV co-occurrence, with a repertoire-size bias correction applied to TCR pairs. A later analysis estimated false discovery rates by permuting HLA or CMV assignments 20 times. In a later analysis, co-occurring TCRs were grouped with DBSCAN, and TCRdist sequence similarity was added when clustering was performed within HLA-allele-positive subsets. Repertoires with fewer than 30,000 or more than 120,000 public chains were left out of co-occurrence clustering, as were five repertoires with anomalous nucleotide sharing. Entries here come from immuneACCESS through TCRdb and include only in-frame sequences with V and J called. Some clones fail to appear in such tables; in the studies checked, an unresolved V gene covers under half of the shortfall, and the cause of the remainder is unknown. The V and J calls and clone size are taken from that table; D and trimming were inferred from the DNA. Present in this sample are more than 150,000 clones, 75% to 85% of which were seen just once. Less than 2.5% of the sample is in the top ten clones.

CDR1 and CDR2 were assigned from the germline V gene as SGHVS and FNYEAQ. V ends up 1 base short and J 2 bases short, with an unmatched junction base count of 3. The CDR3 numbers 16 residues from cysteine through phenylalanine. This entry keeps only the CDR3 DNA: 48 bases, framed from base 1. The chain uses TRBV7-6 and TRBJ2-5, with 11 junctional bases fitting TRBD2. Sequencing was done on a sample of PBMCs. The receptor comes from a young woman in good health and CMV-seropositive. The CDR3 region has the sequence CASSLEGTSGQETQYF. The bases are TGTGCCAGCAGCTTAGAGGGGACTAGCGGACAAGAGACCCAGTACTTC.